A single sample is the source of the 18 T cell receptor beta chains below, sequenced in a study of vaccination effects on CD4 cells after COVID-19. What these receptors recognize is not known. Assay used: immunoSEQ multiplex PCR; TCRdb lists only in-frame clones, some missing. The sample lists 55,000 or so clones; roughly 70% were seen once. Before sequencing, viral peptide pools were used by the ViraFEST assay to expand antigen-specific CD4+ T cells. Following an approximately ten-day culture, CD4+ T cells were purified. Vaccine recipients had no previous SARS-CoV-2 infection; their nucleocapsid antibodies were negative. Source: CD4+ T cells from PBMCs cultured with SARS-CoV-2 spike peptides, taken before COVID-19 vaccination. The receptor set was obtained from a human donor who received a COVID-19 vaccine.

The V gene is TRBV7-6, the J gene TRBJ1-2, with 8 bases aligning to TRBD1. The CDR3 covers 15 residues. Germline V gene sequence: CDR1 SGHVS, CDR2 FNYEAQ. V trimming: 1 base; J trimming: 7 bases; junction bases outside the gene matches: 8. The CDR3 is CASSLGLTGGSGYTF. CDR3 DNA sequence: TGTGCCAGCAGCTTAGGCCTTACAGGGGGTAGTGGCTACACCTTC.

The chain carries TRBV7-2 and TRBJ2-5; D possibly matches TRBD1 or TRBD2 (7 bases each). The CDR3 is made up of 15 amino acids. V dropped 0 bases and J dropped 4 bases, with 12 bases sitting between them. Germline CDR1 SGHTA, CDR2 FQGNSA. CDR3 residues: CASSLATGRVETQYF. In DNA form, the CDR3 reads TGTGCCAGCAGCTTAGCGACAGGGAGGGTAGAGACCCAGTACTTC.

The V call is TRBV11-2, the J call TRBJ1-2, with D unresolved. CDR3 length: 15 residues. V was trimmed by 5 bases and J by 1 base, leaving 14 bases between them. The germline gives CDR1 SGHAT, CDR2 FQNNGV. Written as DNA, the CDR3 is TGTGCCAGCAGCCAGACGGACGGCAGTAACTATGGCTACACCTTC. Protein product: CASSQTDGSNYGYTF.

The chain is built from TRBV28 and TRBJ2-7; TRBD1 matches at 8 bases. The CDR3 runs to 14 residues. The germline CDR1 and CDR2 sequences are MDHEN and SYDVKM. The V gene end was trimmed by 6 bases and the J gene end by 6 bases; junction bases not matched to a gene: 10. CDR3 coding DNA: TGTGCCAGCAGAATTGGACAGGGTTTTGGCGAGCAGTACTTC. It specifies CASRIGQGFGEQYF.

The chain joins TRBV5-1 to TRBJ2-3; D is unresolved. The CDR3 has 15 residues. CDR1 is SGHRS and CDR2 is YFSETQ in the germline V gene. V was shortened by 0 bases and J by 2 bases, with 10 bases between the two germline ends. This chain's CDR3 is CASSLGDPLTDTQYF. Written as DNA, the CDR3 is TGCGCCAGCAGCTTGGGAGACCCTCTCACAGATACGCAGTATTTT.

The genes are TRBV11-2 and TRBJ1-5, with D maybe TRBD1 (6 bases). The V gene's germline CDR1 is SGHAT and CDR2 FQNNGV. The V end was cut by 1 base, the J end by 2 bases, with 6 bases between. This CDR3 has 14 residues. CDR3 nucleotides: TGTGCCAGCAGCTTAGGACAGGGCAATCAGCCCCAGCATTTT. Translation gives CASSLGQGNQPQHF. The full variable domain, with the rest looked up from reference TRBV11-2 and TRBJ1-5, is EAGVAQSPRYKIIEKRQSVAFWCNPISGHATLYWYQQILGQGPKLLIQFQNNGVVDDSQLPKDRFSAERLKGVDSTLKIQPAKLEDSAVYLCASSLGQGNQPQHFGDGTRLSIL.

This chain links TRBV5-5 with TRBJ1-2, with 10 bases lining up with TRBD1. The CDR3 has 14 amino acids. CDR1 is SGHKS, CDR2 YYEKEE, per germline (reference sequence). Trimming cost V 4 bases and J 5 bases; bases outside gene matches: 5. This chain's CDR3 is CASSLPGQGYGYTF. The CDR3 nucleotides read TGTGCCAGCAGCCTGCCGGGACAGGGGTATGGCTACACCTTC.

The genes are TRBV6-5 and TRBJ2-7; possibly TRBD1 for D (5 bases). Germline CDR1 reads MNHEY; CDR2 reads SVGAGI. Trimming took 11 bases from V and 2 from J, leaving 13 bases between them. The CDR3 runs to 12 residues. The CDR3 sequence is CACTTGPYEQYF. CDR3 coding DNA: TGTGCCTGCACCACAGGACCCTACGAGCAGTACTTC.

The gene calls are TRBV14 and TRBJ2-1; D is unclear. V lost 1 base, J lost 7 bases, and 2 bases lay in between. Germline V gene data show CDR1 as SGHDN and CDR2 as FVKESK. The CDR3 runs to 11 residues. CDR3 region: CASSQVNEQFF. The CDR3 region has the DNA TGTGCCAGCAGCCAAGTAAATGAGCAGTTCTTC.

The chain has TRBV19 and TRBJ1-2; TRBD1 might be the D (5 bases). This CDR3 is built from 15 residues. Germline V gene data show CDR1 as LNHDA and CDR2 as SQIVND (reference sequence). V was clipped by 3 bases and J by 8 bases, with 19 bases between them. CDR3: CASSIVQGGFGGYTF. The CDR3 DNA follows: TGTGCCAGTAGTATCGTGCAGGGAGGCTTTGGAGGCTACACCTTC.

The chain links TRBV3-1 (or the pseudogene TRBV3-2) to TRBJ2-3; 12 positions agree with TRBD2. The CDR3 loop spans 16 amino acids. V trimming: 1 base; J trimming: 4 bases; junction bases outside the gene matches: 3. CDR1 is LGHDT and CDR2 is YNNKEL in the germline V gene (reference sequence). The CDR3 protein is CASSQGLAGGADTQYF. CDR3 nucleotide sequence: TGTGCCAGCAGCCAAGGGCTAGCGGGAGGGGCAGATACGCAGTATTTT.

V and J are TRBV10-1 and TRBJ2-7; the D gene is possibly TRBD1 (5 bases). Germline lookup yields CDR1 WNHNN and CDR2 SYGVQD (reference sequence). Trimming left V 2 bases short and J 3 bases short, with 11 bases between. This CDR3 has 14 residues. For the CDR3, the DNA is TGCGCCAGCAGTGAGGAGACAGAGGACTACGAGCAGTACTTC. It is translated as CASSEETEDYEQYF.

The V call is TRBV7-3, the J call TRBJ2-1; 9 nucleotides line up with TRBD1. The V segment lost 5 bases and the J segment 3 bases; nucleotides outside the gene matches: 2. Germline V gene lookup returns CDR1 SGHTA and CDR2 FQGTGA. The CDR3 has 14 amino acids. CDR3 loop: CASSPGQGYNEQFF. DNA of the CDR3: TGTGCCAGCAGCCCGGGACAGGGCTACAATGAGCAGTTCTTC.

The chain joins TRBV21-1 to TRBJ2-6; the table gives TRBD1 as D, unverified against the DNA. TRBV21-1 is a documented pseudogene. There are 18 residues in the CDR3. The CDR3 region has the DNA TGTGCCAGCAGCAAAGGGGACAGGGGGGAGCATGGGGCCAACGTCCTGACTTTC. Translating gives CASSKGDRGEHGANVLTF.

The rearrangement uses TRBV28 and TRBJ1-2; TRBD1 agrees at 7 bases. The CDR3 is 17 residues long. Germline CDR1 and CDR2: MDHEN and SYDVKM. After removal of 5 bases from V and 2 bases from J, the junction contained 14 bases not matched to a gene. The CDR3 DNA sequence: TGTGCCAGCAGTCCCACGGACAGGACTCGGGGGAACTATGGCTACACCTTC. Translated, it gives CASSPTDRTRGNYGYTF.

The V gene is TRBV11-3, the J gene TRBJ2-3; 12 bases match TRBD2. This CDR3 contains 15 residues. From germline, CDR1 is SGHNT and CDR2 YENEEA. Unmatched junction bases numbered 0, after V lost 1 base and J lost 4 bases. This CDR3 is CASSLGLAGADTQYF. The CDR3 bases are TGTGCCAGCAGCTTAGGACTAGCGGGAGCAGATACGCAGTATTTT.

This clone occurred a few times. V gene TRBV19 combines with J gene TRBJ2-2; D not certain. Germline V lookup: CDR1 LNHDA, CDR2 SQIVND (reference sequence). The CDR3 runs 15 residues. The V and J ends lost 7 bases and 5 bases respectively, with 17 bases between them. The CDR3 spells CASKMTIAGTGELFF. DNA of the CDR3: TGTGCCAGTAAAATGACGATCGCCGGGACCGGGGAGCTGTTTTTT.

The chain couples TRBV5-1 to TRBJ2-1; a weak D match, TRBD2 (5 bases). V lost 0 bases and J lost 5, with 18 bases in between. The length of the CDR3 is 17 residues. Germline V gives CDR1 SGHRS, CDR2 YFSETQ. The CDR3: CASSLAKGSDLHNEQFF. CDR3 nucleotide sequence: TGCGCCAGCAGCTTGGCTAAAGGGAGCGATCTGCACAATGAGCAGTTCTTC.